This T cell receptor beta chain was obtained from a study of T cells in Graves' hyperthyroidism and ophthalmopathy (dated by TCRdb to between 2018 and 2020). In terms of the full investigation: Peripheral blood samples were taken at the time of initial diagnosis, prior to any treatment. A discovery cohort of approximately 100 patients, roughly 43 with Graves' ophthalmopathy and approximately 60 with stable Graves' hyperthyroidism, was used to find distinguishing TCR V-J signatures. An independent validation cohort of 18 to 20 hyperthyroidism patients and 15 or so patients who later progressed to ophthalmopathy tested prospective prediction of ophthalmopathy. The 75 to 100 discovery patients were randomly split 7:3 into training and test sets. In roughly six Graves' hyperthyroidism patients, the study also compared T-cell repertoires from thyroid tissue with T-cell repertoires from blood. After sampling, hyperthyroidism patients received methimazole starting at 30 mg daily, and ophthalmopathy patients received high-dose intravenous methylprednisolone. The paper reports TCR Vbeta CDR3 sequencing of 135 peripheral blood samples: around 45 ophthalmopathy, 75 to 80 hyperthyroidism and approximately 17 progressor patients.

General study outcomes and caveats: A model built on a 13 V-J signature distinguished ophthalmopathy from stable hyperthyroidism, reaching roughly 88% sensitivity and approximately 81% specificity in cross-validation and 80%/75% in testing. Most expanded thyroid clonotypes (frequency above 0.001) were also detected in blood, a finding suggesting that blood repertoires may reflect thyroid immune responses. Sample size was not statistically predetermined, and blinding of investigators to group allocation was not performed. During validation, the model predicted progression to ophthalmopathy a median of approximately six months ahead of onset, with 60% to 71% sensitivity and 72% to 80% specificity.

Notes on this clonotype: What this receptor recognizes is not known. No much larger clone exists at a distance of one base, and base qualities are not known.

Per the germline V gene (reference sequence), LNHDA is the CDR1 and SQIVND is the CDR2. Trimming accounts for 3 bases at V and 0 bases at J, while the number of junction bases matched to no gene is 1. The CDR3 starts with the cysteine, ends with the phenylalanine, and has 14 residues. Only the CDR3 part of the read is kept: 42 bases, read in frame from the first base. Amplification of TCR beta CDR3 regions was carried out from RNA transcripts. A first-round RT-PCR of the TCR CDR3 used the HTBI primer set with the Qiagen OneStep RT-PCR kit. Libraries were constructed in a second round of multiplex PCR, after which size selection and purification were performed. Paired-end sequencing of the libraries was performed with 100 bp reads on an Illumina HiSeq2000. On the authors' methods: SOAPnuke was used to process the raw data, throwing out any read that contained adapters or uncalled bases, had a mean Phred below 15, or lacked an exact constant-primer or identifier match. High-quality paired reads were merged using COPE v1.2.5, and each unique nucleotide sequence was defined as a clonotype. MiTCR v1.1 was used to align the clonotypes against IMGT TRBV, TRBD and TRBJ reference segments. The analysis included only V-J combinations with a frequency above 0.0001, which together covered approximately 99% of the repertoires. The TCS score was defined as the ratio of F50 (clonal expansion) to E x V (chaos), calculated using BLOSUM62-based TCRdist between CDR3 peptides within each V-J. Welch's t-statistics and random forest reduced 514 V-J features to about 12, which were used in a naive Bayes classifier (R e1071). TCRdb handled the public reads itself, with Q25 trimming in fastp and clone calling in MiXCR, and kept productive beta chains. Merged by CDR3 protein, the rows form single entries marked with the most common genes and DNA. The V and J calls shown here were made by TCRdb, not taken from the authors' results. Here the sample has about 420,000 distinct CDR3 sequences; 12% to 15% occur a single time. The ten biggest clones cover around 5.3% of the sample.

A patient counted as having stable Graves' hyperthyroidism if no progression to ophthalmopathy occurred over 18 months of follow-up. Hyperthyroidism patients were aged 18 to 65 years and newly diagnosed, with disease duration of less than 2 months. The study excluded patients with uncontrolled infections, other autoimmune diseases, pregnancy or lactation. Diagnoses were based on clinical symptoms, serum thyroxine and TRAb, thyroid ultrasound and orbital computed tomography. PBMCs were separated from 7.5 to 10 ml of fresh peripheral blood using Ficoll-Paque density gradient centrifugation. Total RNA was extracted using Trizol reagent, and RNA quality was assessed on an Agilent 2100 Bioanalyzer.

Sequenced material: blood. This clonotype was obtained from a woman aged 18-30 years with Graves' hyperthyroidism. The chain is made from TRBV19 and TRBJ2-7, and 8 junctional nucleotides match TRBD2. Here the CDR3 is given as CASSIGTSSYEQYF. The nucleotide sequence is TGTGCCAGTAGTATCGGGACTAGCTCCTACGAGCAGTACTTC.